This entry lists 27 T cell receptor beta chains sequenced from one sample in a study of blood T cell repertoires in COVID-19. The repertoire was sequenced with immunoSEQ multiplex PCR; TCRdb's copy has only in-frame clones and lacks some. The sample contains approximately 260,000 clones, roughly 84% of which appear only once. The sequenced sample consisted of PBMCs or T cells enriched from blood (not recorded which). These receptor sequences come from a woman in her 50s who had been exposed to COVID-19.

The chain uses TRBV7-9 and TRBJ1-2; 10 bases are a match to TRBD1. The germline V gene has CDR1 SEHNR and CDR2 FQNEAQ (reference sequence). Trimming removed 5 bases from V and 8 bases from J; junction bases left unmatched: 8. The CDR3 has 14 residues. The CDR3 DNA reads TGTGCCAGCAGCCAAATTGGGACAGGGGAGGGCTACACCTTC. Amino acid sequence: CASSQIGTGEGYTF.

The chain is built from TRBV4-2 and TRBJ2-7; 8 bases match TRBD2. The CDR3 totals 13 residues. Germline CDR1 reads LGHNA; CDR2 reads YNFKEQ. With 0 bases clipped from V and 9 bases from J, the junction kept 4 bases outside the gene matches. As DNA, the CDR3 is TGTGCCAGCAGCCAAGAAGGTCGGGAGGGGCAGTACTTC. It codes for CASSQEGREGQYF.

In this sample, this clone turned up once. The CDR3 loop is CATHRDRNSPLHF. The CDR3 nucleotides read TGTGCCACCCACCGGGACAGGAATTCACCCCTCCACTTT. The chain carries TRBV10-3 and TRBJ1-6; TRBD1 agrees at 8 bases. Trimming took 10 bases from V and 7 from J; bases not matched to a gene: 6. Germline V lookup: CDR1 ENHRY, CDR2 SYGVKD. This CDR3 region has 13 residues.

The rearrangement joins TRBV11-2 to TRBJ1-2; D perhaps matches TRBD1 (6 bases). The germline V gene encodes CDR1 SGHAT and CDR2 FQNNGV. This CDR3 comprises 15 residues. Deletions cut 0 bases from V and 7 bases from J, with 15 bases between. The CDR3 protein is CASSLDYRVASGYTF. CDR3 in DNA: TGTGCCAGCAGCTTAGATTACAGGGTAGCTAGTGGCTACACCTTC.

The DNA of the CDR3 is TGCGCCAGCGTGAGAGATTTGAGCACCGGGGAGCTGTTTTTT. The encoded protein is CASVRDLSTGELFF. This sequence joins TRBV5-1 and TRBJ2-2; D uncertain. The germline gives CDR1 SGHRS, CDR2 YFSETQ. Trimming left V 7 bases short and J 4 bases short, with 14 bases between. CDR3 length: 14 residues.

V usage is TRBV5-4 and J usage is TRBJ2-7; 10 bases agree with TRBD2. Losses at the gene ends were 0 bases for V and 3 bases for J; bases not matched to a gene: 3. The CDR3 contains 15 residues. Germline values: CDR1 SGHNT, CDR2 YYREEE (reference sequence). CDR3 sequence reads: CASSLETSGFYEQYF. The CDR3, as DNA: TGTGCCAGCAGCTTGGAGACTAGCGGGTTCTACGAGCAGTACTTC.

The chain is built from TRBV12-3 or TRBV12-4 and TRBJ1-2; D is uncertain. This CDR3 has 11 amino acids. Trimming shortened V by 6 bases and J by 6 bases, and 8 bases separated the two germline ends. CDR3 amino acids: CASSLGHGYTF. CDR3 sequence (DNA): TGTGCCAGCAGCCTAGGTCATGGCTACACCTTC.

This clone was detected only once. The chain is built from TRBV10-2 and TRBJ2-5, with D possibly matching TRBD1 (6 bases). Germline CDR1 WSHSY, CDR2 SAAADI. Trimming left V 4 bases short and J 5 bases short, with 14 bases between. This CDR3 contains 14 residues. CDR3 in amino acids: CASSGVAGVETQYF. CDR3 bases: TGCGCCAGCAGTGGGGTCGCAGGGGTGGAGACCCAGTACTTC.

The chain uses TRBV7-8 and TRBJ1-1, with D possibly TRBD1 on 6 matching bases. V shed 8 bases and J shed 10 bases, with 17 bases lying between them. This CDR3 region has 12 residues. CDR1 is SGHVS, CDR2 FQNEAQ, per germline. CDR3 protein: CASQGKVRGAFF. As DNA, the CDR3 is TGTGCCAGCCAGGGGAAGGTGCGTGGAGCTTTCTTT.

The rearrangement joins TRBV11-2 to TRBJ1-2; 8 nucleotides line up with TRBD1. V lost 3 bases and J lost 4; bases outside the gene matches: 7. The CDR3 is 15 amino acids. CDR1 is SGHAT, CDR2 FQNNGV, per germline. The CDR3 DNA follows: TGTGCCAGCAGCTTTTTACAGGGGGTGGTCTATGGCTACACCTTC. Protein: CASSFLQGVVYGYTF.

The CDR3 coding sequence is TGTGCCAGCAGTTTCCCCCTCGGCGAGCAGTACTTC. Its protein is CASSFPLGEQYF. V is TRBV27 and J is TRBJ2-7, with D unclear. CDR1 and CDR2 (germline): MNHEY, SMNVEV (reference sequence). This CDR3 is built from 12 residues. The V end lost 3 bases, the J end lost 6 bases, and 9 bases lay between the germline ends.

The V and J genes are TRBV28 and TRBJ1-3; the match to TRBD1 covers 8 bases. This CDR3 spans 15 amino acids. V lost 6 bases, J lost 1 base, and 5 bases stayed unmatched. Germline lookup yields CDR1 MDHEN and CDR2 SYDVKM. CDR3 DNA sequence: TGTGCCAGCAGCGGACAGGGTTCGTCTGGAAACACCATATATTTT. This codes for CASSGQGSSGNTIYF.

This clone was counted between two and nine times. The genes are TRBV3-1 (or the pseudogene TRBV3-2) and TRBJ1-3, with 8 bases identical to TRBD1. This CDR3 contains 14 residues. J was trimmed by 7 bases and V by 4 bases; bases with no gene match: 6. Germline V gene lookup returns CDR1 LGHDT and CDR2 YNNKEL (reference sequence). The CDR3 nucleotides are TGTGCCAGCAGCCTACAGGGGGTTAGTAACACCATATATTTT. It translates to CASSLQGVSNTIYF.

The chain recombines TRBV10-3 with TRBJ1-2, with a weak D call TRBD1 (5 bases). The CDR3 consists of 14 residues. Germline V gene data show CDR1 as ENHRY and CDR2 as SYGVKD. Trimming pared 0 bases from V and 0 bases from J, leaving 5 bases between. The DNA for the CDR3 is TGTGCCATCAGTGAGTCGACAGCTAACTATGGCTACACCTTC. It translates to CAISESTANYGYTF.

The chain recombines TRBV19 with TRBJ2-4, with TRBD1 as a possible D gene (6 bases). V was shortened by 0 bases and J by 5 bases, with 17 bases between the two germline ends. The CDR3 sequence is 17 residues long. Germline V gene data show CDR1 as LNHDA and CDR2 as SQIVND (reference sequence). The CDR3 bases are TGTGCCAGTAGTATAGATCCCCCTACAGGGATAGAAAACATTCAGTACTTC. It translates to CASSIDPPTGIENIQYF. Looking up the rest from reference TRBV19 and TRBJ2-4 gives the full variable domain: DGGITQSPKYLFRKEGQNVTLSCEQNLNHDAMYWYRQDPGQGLRLIYYSQIVNDFQKGDIAEGYSVSREKKESFPLTVTSAQKNPTAFYLCASSIDPPTGIENIQYFGAGTRLSVL.

The V gene is TRBV5-4, the J gene TRBJ1-4; maybe TRBD1 (5 bases). V shed 3 bases and J shed 8 bases, with 14 bases lying between them. The CDR3 length is 14 residues. Germline CDR1 is SGHNT and CDR2 is YYREEE (reference sequence). The CDR3 reads CASSSAGGSEKLFF. CDR3 DNA sequence: TGTGCCAGCAGCTCCGCGGGGGGGTCGGAAAAACTGTTTTTT.

The V and J genes are TRBV6-2 or TRBV6-3 and TRBJ2-2, with unresolved D. The CDR3 covers 12 residues. Between the trimmed V and J ends, which lost 2 bases and 7 bases, there was a span of 5 bases. The germline V gene encodes CDR1 MNHEY and CDR2 SVGEGT. CDR3 sequence: CASSYPVGELFF. CDR3 sequence (DNA): TGTGCCAGCAGTTACCCGGTCGGGGAGCTGTTTTTT.

The chain recombines TRBV19 with TRBJ1-1, with D possibly being TRBD1 (5 bases). V lost 6 bases and J lost 8, with 10 bases in between. This CDR3 contains 11 residues. Germline assignment: CDR1 LNHDA and CDR2 SQIVND (reference sequence). The CDR3 is CASSLRTEAFF. The CDR3 bases are TGTGCCAGTAGCCTCCGGACAGAAGCTTTCTTT.

V usage is TRBV6-1 and J usage is TRBJ1-4, with D possibly being TRBD1 (5 bases). The germline V gene has CDR1 MNHNS and CDR2 SASEGT. The CDR3 loop spans 15 amino acids. The V end lost 1 base, the J end lost 10 bases, and 16 bases lay between the germline ends. CDR3 residues: CASSEVPRRGGKLFF. The CDR3 DNA reads TGTGCCAGCAGTGAAGTCCCCAGAAGGGGAGGAAAACTGTTTTTT.

This clone came up a few times. The chain employs TRBV29-1 and TRBJ2-7; 8 nucleotides match TRBD1. Germline loops: CDR1 SQVTM, CDR2 ANQGSEA. V shed 5 bases and J 1 base; nucleotides not matched to a gene: 10. This CDR3 comprises 15 residues. CDR3 DNA sequence: TGCAGCGTTATTCTTTCAGGACAGGGTTCCTACGAGCAGTACTTC. It specifies CSVILSGQGSYEQYF.

The rearrangement links TRBV5-1 to TRBJ2-3; 10 bases fit TRBD2. Germline lookup yields CDR1 SGHRS and CDR2 YFSETQ. V dropped 4 bases and J dropped 5; count of bases not matched to a gene: 7. The CDR3 runs to 15 residues. The chain's CDR3 is CASSPSSGGLDTQYF. The CDR3 DNA is TGCGCCAGCAGCCCGTCTAGCGGGGGTTTAGATACGCAGTATTTT.

This clone was detected only once. This chain links TRBV19 with TRBJ1-2, with D tentatively TRBD1 (6 bases). Trimming removed 2 bases at V and 10 bases at J, with 17 bases between. The CDR3 loop spans 14 amino acids. The germline gives CDR1 LNHDA, CDR2 SQIVND (reference sequence). The CDR3 DNA sequence: TGTGCCAGTAGTATACCCACAGGGATCAAGTCCTACACCTTC. Translated: CASSIPTGIKSYTF. The full variable domain, in which reference TRBV19 and TRBJ1-2 provide the parts outside the CDR3, is DGGITQSPKYLFRKEGQNVTLSCEQNLNHDAMYWYRQDPGQGLRLIYYSQIVNDFQKGDIAEGYSVSREKKESFPLTVTSAQKNPTAFYLCASSIPTGIKSYTFGSGTRLTVV.

The CDR3 reads CASSIPTGAPYEQYF. The CDR3 bases are TGTGCCAGCAGCATACCGACAGGGGCTCCCTACGAGCAGTACTTC. The chain joins TRBV7-2 to TRBJ2-7; 8 bases map to TRBD1. Per the germline V gene, CDR1 is SGHTA and CDR2 is FQGNSA. CDR3 size: 15 residues. The V and J ends lost 5 bases and 2 bases, in that order; junction bases with no gene match: 8.

The chain uses TRBV7-2 and TRBJ1-1, with D unresolved. The V end lost 5 bases, the J end lost 3 bases, and 16 bases lay between the germline ends. Looked up from germline, CDR1 is SGHTA and CDR2 is FQGNSA. The CDR3 sequence is 15 residues long. The CDR3 reads CASSARAPRDTEAFF. The CDR3 region has the DNA TGTGCCAGCAGCGCTCGGGCCCCGAGGGACACTGAAGCTTTCTTT.

This clone was recorded a few times. J is TRBJ1-3 and V is TRBV19, with D hard to call. Trimming took off 9 bases at V and 3 bases at J, with 15 bases between the two ends. Germline CDR1 and CDR2: LNHDA and SQIVND (reference sequence). This CDR3 comprises 14 residues. The CDR3 sequence: CASDRGDFGNTIYF. CDR3 nucleotides: TGTGCCAGCGACCGAGGTGACTTTGGAAACACCATATATTTT.

This CDR3 reads CASSIRQGGTQYF. The CDR3 DNA reads TGTGCCAGCAGCATCAGACAGGGGGGGACCCAGTACTTC. The J gene is TRBJ2-5, the V gene TRBV7-3; 9 bases are shared with TRBD1. V was clipped by 5 bases and J by 7 bases; unmatched bases: 5. Per the germline V gene, CDR1 is SGHTA and CDR2 is FQGTGA. This CDR3 region has 13 residues.

J is TRBJ1-6 and V is TRBV2, with TRBD1 identical over 10 bases. V lost 6 bases to trimming and J lost 15 bases; unmatched junction nucleotides: 17. There are 16 residues in the CDR3. From germline, CDR1 is SNHLY and CDR2 FYNNEI. CDR3 region: CASSALGQGPDLGLHF. The CDR3 DNA reads TGTGCCAGCAGCGCCCTGGGACAGGGGCCCGATTTGGGCCTCCACTTT.